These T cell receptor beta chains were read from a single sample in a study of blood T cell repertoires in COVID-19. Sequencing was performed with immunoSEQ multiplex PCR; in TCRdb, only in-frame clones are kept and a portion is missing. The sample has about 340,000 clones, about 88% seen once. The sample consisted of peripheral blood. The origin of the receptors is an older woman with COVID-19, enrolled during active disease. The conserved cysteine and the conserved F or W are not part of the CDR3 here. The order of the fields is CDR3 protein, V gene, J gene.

ASVEALSGNTIY,TRBV28,TRBJ1-3
ASSGAGDRGNGYT,TRBV4-2,TRBJ1-2
ASSDKASRIYEQY,TRBV2,TRBJ2-7
ASSIVPGQGTKPQH,TRBV19,TRBJ1-5
ASSSPHHRVNTGELF,TRBV27,TRBJ2-2
ASSLGQVGIWGYT,TRBV7-9,TRBJ1-2
ASSPTGGFGEKLF,TRBV18,TRBJ1-4
ASSQGRVRTGELF,TRBV3-1/TRBV3-2,TRBJ2-2
ATAGGDLRGSNYGYT,TRBV27,TRBJ1-2
ASSPQVAGDNEQF,TRBV9,TRBJ2-1
ASSEGRSGELF,TRBV2,TRBJ1-4
AWRDRGGEKLF,TRBV30,TRBJ1-4
ASSHNPGLWLSNTEAF,TRBV13,TRBJ1-1